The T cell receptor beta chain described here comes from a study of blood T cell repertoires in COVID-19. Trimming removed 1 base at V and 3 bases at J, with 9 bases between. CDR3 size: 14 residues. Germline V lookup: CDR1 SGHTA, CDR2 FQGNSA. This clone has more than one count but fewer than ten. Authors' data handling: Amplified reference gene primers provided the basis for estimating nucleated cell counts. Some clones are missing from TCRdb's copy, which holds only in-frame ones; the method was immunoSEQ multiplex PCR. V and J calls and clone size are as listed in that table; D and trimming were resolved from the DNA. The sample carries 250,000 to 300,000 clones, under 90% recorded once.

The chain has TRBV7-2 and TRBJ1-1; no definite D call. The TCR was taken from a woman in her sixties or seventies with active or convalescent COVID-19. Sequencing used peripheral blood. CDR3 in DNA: TGTGCCAGCAGCTTAGTAGCCGGGGACACTGAAGCTTTCTTT. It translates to CASSLVAGDTEAFF.